What follows is one T cell receptor beta chain and its context. This sample is drawn from a study of T cell clones after liver transplantation. The wider study: Until 12-24 months post-transplant, subjects got standard immunosuppression and no induction.

Trimming cost V 5 bases and J 4 bases; bases outside gene matches: 6. The V gene's germline CDR1 is MDHEN and CDR2 SYDVKM. The CDR3 loop spans 15 amino acids. Clones were sequenced by immunoSEQ multiplex PCR, and TCRdb holds only the in-frame ones, with some missing. The sample contains just over 60,000 clones, 65% to 75% of which appear only once. The chain combines TRBV28 with TRBJ2-7, with TRBD1 identical over 12 bases. Sequences were derived from CD4+ T cells from blood, sampled before liver transplant. This sequence was found in a human donor who received a liver transplant. The DNA of the CDR3 is TGTGCCAGCAGTCAGACGGGACAGGGGGCATACGAGCAGTACTTC. Translating it yields CASSQTGQGAYEQYF.